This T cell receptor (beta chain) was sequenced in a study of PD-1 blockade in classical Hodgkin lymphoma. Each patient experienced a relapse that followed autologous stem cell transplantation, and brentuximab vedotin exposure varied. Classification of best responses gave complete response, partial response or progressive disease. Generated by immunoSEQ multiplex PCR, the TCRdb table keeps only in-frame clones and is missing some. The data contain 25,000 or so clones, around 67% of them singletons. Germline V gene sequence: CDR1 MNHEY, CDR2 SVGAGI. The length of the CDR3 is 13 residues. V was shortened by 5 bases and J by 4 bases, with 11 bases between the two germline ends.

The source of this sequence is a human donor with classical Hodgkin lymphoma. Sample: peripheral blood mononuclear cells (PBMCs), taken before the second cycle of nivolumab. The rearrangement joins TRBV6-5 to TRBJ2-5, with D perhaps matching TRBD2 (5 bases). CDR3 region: CASSRGRPETQYF. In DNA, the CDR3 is TGTGCCAGCAGTCGAGGGCGTCCAGAGACCCAGTACTTC.